This T cell receptor (beta chain) emerged from a study of cytomegalovirus exposure and HLA in healthy donors. Turning to the study itself: According to later analysis, the same platform produced the 120 or so validation and several hundred first-cohort repertoires.

Concerning this clone: Its antigen remains unknown.

Trimming removed 1 base at V and 3 bases at J, with 4 bases between. Germline V gene sequence: CDR1 MDHEN, CDR2 SYDVKM. This CDR3 is 12 amino acids long. Findings of the study overall: The study flagged 150 to 200 TCR beta chains as cytomegalovirus-associated. Reportedly, cytomegalovirus status was diagnosed with high sensitivity and specificity. A few chains tied to CMV proved CMV antigen-specific in vitro.

Measured with immunoSEQ multiplex PCR; TCRdb has only the in-frame clones, and not every one. The sample lists approximately 190,000 clones; around 84% were seen once. Sequenced input: PBMCs. The chain couples TRBV28 to TRBJ2-7, with no clear D. The receptor comes from a man aged 18-30 years in good health and CMV-seropositive. The CDR3 region has the DNA TGTGCCAGCAGTTTATCAGACTACGAGCAGTACTTC. Translation gives CASSLSDYEQYF. Full variable domain (missing parts from reference TRBV28 and TRBJ2-7): DVKVTQSSRYLVKRTGEKVFLECVQDMDHENMFWYRQDPGLGLRLIYFSYDVKMKEKGDIPEGYSVSREKKERFSLILESASTNQTSMYLCASSLSDYEQYFGPGTRLTVT.